The 9 T cell receptor beta chains below were found in one sample sequenced in a study of T cells of healthy individuals (dated by TCRdb to 2017 to 2018). Receptor libraries were prepared by 5' RACE. The sample was run on an Illumina MiSeq. TCRdb reprocessed the public reads (quality trimming at Q25 with fastp, clone calling with MiXCR) and kept in-frame beta chains. Every distinct CDR3 protein forms one entry, paired with its most common genes and DNA. The sample table records more than 85,000 distinct CDR3 sequences; approximately 16% of these occur just once. In total, the top ten clones hold more than 5.5% of the sample. The source of these receptors is a human donor in good health.

This clonotype was counted only a few times. V usage is TRBV3-2 and J usage is TRBJ2-7; TRBD2, as called in the table, went unchecked against the DNA. TRBV3-2 is a listed pseudogene. The CDR3 extends over 16 amino acids. This CDR3 reads CASSQITSGRAYEQYF. CDR3 bases: TGTGCCAGCAGCCAGATAACTAGCGGGAGAGCCTACGAGCAGTACTTC.

The chain has TRBV11-2 and TRBJ1-5; no clear D. Germline V gives CDR1 SGHAT, CDR2 FQNNGV. Trimming stripped 5 bases from V and 5 bases from J, with 10 bases between. The CDR3 has 13 amino acids. The CDR3 region is CASSERSDQPQHF. CDR3 bases: TGTGCCAGCAGCGAAAGGTCCGATCAGCCCCAGCATTTT.

This clonotype was seen ten or more times. This chain connects TRBV7-2 to TRBJ1-1; D is uncertain. This CDR3 has 14 residues. Germline V lookup: CDR1 SGHTA, CDR2 FQGNSA. V was cut by 1 base and J by 10 bases, with 16 bases left in between. CDR3 DNA: TGTGCCAGCAGCTTAGATGGTGCCCGAAAGGGAGCTTTCTTT. It yields the protein CASSLDGARKGAFF.

V and J are TRBV10-3 and TRBJ2-3; the match to TRBD1 covers 7 bases. Looked up from germline, CDR1 is ENHRY and CDR2 is SYGVKD. There are 14 residues in the CDR3. With 8 bases clipped from V and 2 bases from J, the junction kept 7 bases outside the gene matches. DNA of the CDR3: TGTGCCATCTGGGACAGCCGAAACACAGATACGCAGTATTTT. The encoded protein is CAIWDSRNTDTQYF.

The table lists this clonotype with many counts. This chain joins TRBV20-1 and TRBJ2-5; the D gene is possibly TRBD2 (6 bases). Trimming shortened V by 3 bases and J by 9 bases, and 11 bases separated the two germline ends. The germline V gene encodes CDR1 DFQATT and CDR2 SNEGSKA (reference sequence). The CDR3 has 11 residues. The CDR3 protein is CSARGGVAQYF. The CDR3 region has the DNA TGCAGTGCTAGGGGAGGAGTGGCCCAGTACTTC.

Only one count was recorded for this clonotype. This chain links TRBV4-2 with TRBJ2-3; tentatively, D is TRBD2 (7 bases). The CDR3 totals 12 residues. The germline V and J ends were trimmed by 5 bases and 6 bases, with 9 bases remaining between them. Germline loops: CDR1 LGHNA, CDR2 YNFKEQ. CDR3 bases: TGTGCCAGCAGCGGGGGGGGCGATACGCAGTATTTT. This translates into CASSGGGDTQYF.

J is TRBJ2-3 and V is TRBV4-3, with 8 positions matching TRBD1. Germline V gene data show CDR1 as LGHNA and CDR2 as YSLEER. This CDR3 has 16 residues. Trimming at V came to 6 bases and at J to 0 bases, leaving 8 bases not matched to a gene. DNA for the CDR3: TGCGCCAGCAGTCGGGACAGGTTTTTTAGCACAGATACGCAGTATTTT. As protein: CASSRDRFFSTDTQYF.

In this sample, this clonotype turned up a few times. This chain uses TRBV6-2 or TRBV6-3 with TRBJ1-1; D might be TRBD1 (6 bases). This CDR3 is 17 amino acids long. Germline V gene data show CDR1 as MNHEY and CDR2 as SVGEGT. The germline V and J ends were trimmed by 6 bases and 0 bases, with 20 bases remaining between them. The CDR3 nucleotides read TGTGCCAGCAGGATCCGGGGGCTTCGGCCCTTGAACACTGAAGCTTTCTTT. Its translation is CASRIRGLRPLNTEAFF.

J is TRBJ2-1 and V is TRBV11-2; D is possibly TRBD2 (6 bases). The CDR3 loop spans 17 amino acids. CDR1 is SGHAT and CDR2 is FQNNGV in the germline V gene. Trimming pared 5 bases from V and 6 bases from J, leaving 23 bases between. The chain's CDR3 is CASSQGRGRRKINEQFF. For the CDR3, the DNA is TGTGCCAGCAGCCAAGGTAGAGGGAGGCGCAAAATCAATGAGCAGTTCTTC.